A single sample gave rise to the 9 T cell receptor beta chains below, sequenced in a study of T cell responses to AZD1222 COVID-19 vaccine. Clones were read by immunoSEQ multiplex PCR, and TCRdb kept only the in-frame ones, dropping some. There are approximately 91,000 clones in the sample; less than 95% occur only once, and 25% to 30% lies in the top ten. The specimen was peripheral blood, collected 28 days after the second AZD1222 dose. Receptors originate from an adult who received the AZD1222 COVID-19 vaccine.

The chain carries TRBV27 and TRBJ1-1; D is ambiguous. Germline CDR1 MNHEY, CDR2 SMNVEV (reference sequence). The CDR3 spans 13 residues. The ends were cut back, 8 bases at V and 1 base at J, with 11 bases in the middle. The CDR3 loop is CASAWSANTEAFF. In nucleotides, the CDR3 is TGTGCCAGCGCTTGGTCGGCGAACACTGAAGCTTTCTTT.

The V and J genes are TRBV6-5 and TRBJ1-4; 7 nucleotides line up with TRBD1. V was clipped by 2 bases and J by 8 bases; unmatched bases: 8. Germline V lookup: CDR1 MNHEY, CDR2 SVGAGI. The CDR3 extends over 15 amino acids. The CDR3 spells CASSYLGQFGEKLFF. The CDR3 DNA sequence: TGTGCCAGCAGTTACCTGGGACAGTTCGGCGAAAAACTGTTTTTT.

The gene calls are TRBV9 and TRBJ1-2; 9 nucleotides match TRBD1. Germline V gene sequence: CDR1 SGDLS, CDR2 YYNGEE. The V gene end was trimmed by 2 bases and the J gene end by 6 bases; junction bases not matched to a gene: 11. The CDR3 is made up of 16 amino acids. CDR3 region: CASSVRHEGQGNGYTF. The CDR3 DNA reads as TGTGCCAGCAGCGTCCGACACGAAGGACAGGGGAATGGCTACACCTTC. Based on the CDR3 plus reference TRBV9 and TRBJ1-2, the full variable domain is DSGVTQTPKHLITATGQRVTLRCSPRSGDLSVYWYQQSLDQGLQFLIQYYNGEERAKGNILERFSAQQFPDLHSELNLSSLELGDSALYFCASSVRHEGQGNGYTFGSGTRLTVV.

The chain is built from TRBV7-2 and TRBJ2-3; 10 bases fit TRBD1. The CDR3 consists of 15 residues. Looked up from germline, CDR1 is SGHTA and CDR2 is FQGNSA. Losses at the gene ends were 5 bases for V and 3 bases for J; bases not matched to a gene: 5. CDR3 sequence reads: CASSIGTGETDTQYF. As DNA, the CDR3 is TGTGCCAGCAGCATCGGGACAGGGGAAACAGATACGCAGTATTTT.

CDR3 sequence (DNA): TGTGCCAGCGGGCACTCAGGGACCTACAATGAGCAGTTCTTC. It is translated as CASGHSGTYNEQFF. The V and J genes are TRBV2 and TRBJ2-1; a weak D match, TRBD1 (5 bases). Looked up from germline, CDR1 is SNHLY and CDR2 is FYNNEI. There are 14 residues in the CDR3. Between the trimmed V and J ends, which lost 8 bases and 2 bases, there was a span of 13 bases. Full variable domain (remainder filled in from reference TRBV2 and TRBJ2-1): EPEVTQTPSHQVTQMGQEVILRCVPISNHLYFYWYRQILGQKVEFLVSFYNNEISEKSEIFDDQFSVERPDGSNFTLKIRSTKLEDSAMYFCASGHSGTYNEQFFGPGTRLTVL.

The genes are TRBV24-1 and TRBJ1-2, with D tentatively TRBD1 (5 bases). Deletions cut 5 bases from V and 10 bases from J, with 13 bases between. CDR3 length: 12 amino acids. Germline CDR1 reads KGHDR; CDR2 reads SFDVKD. CDR3 residues: CATSARDGDYTF. The CDR3 nucleotides are TGTGCCACCAGTGCAAGGGACGGGGACTACACCTTC.

The rearrangement joins TRBV5-4 to TRBJ2-1; D not certain. Germline V gives CDR1 SGHNT, CDR2 YYREEE (reference sequence). This CDR3 has 13 residues. V gave up 2 bases and J gave up 6 bases, with 9 bases separating them. CDR3 in amino acids: CASSFRARNEQFF. In nucleotides, the CDR3 is TGTGCCAGCAGCTTCCGGGCCCGCAATGAGCAGTTCTTC.

The genes are TRBV2 and TRBJ1-2; TRBD1 agrees at 10 bases. J was trimmed by 4 bases and V by 8 bases; bases with no gene match: 10. The CDR3 spans 15 residues. CDR1 and CDR2 (germline): SNHLY, FYNNEI. The CDR3 is CASANGGQGRYGYTF. In DNA form, the CDR3 reads TGTGCCAGCGCCAACGGGGGACAGGGGCGCTATGGCTACACCTTC.

This chain links TRBV6-4 with TRBJ1-1; D unresolved. There are 15 residues in the CDR3. Germline loops: CDR1 MRHNA, CDR2 SNTAGT. V was clipped by 6 bases and J by 0 bases, with 14 bases between them. The chain's CDR3 is CASSRDGTMNTEAFF. CDR3 nucleotides: TGTGCCAGCAGCCGTGACGGCACCATGAACACTGAAGCTTTCTTT.